A selection of T cell receptor beta chains follows, all from one sample in a study of CD8 T cells in ankylosing spondylitis. In TCRdb, the 5' RACE reads were re-called with MiXCR into one record per CDR3 protein. Among approximately 350,000 distinct CDR3 sequences listed, 20% to 25% were seen once. Source material: blood, either unsorted or a sorted T cell fraction (not recorded which). The receptors here all came from a male donor with ankylosing spondylitis or in good health (not recorded which). Each CDR3 is given without its conserved first and last residue.

cdr3_aa cdr3_length j_call v_call
ASSLASSREFGTQY 14 TRBJ2-5 TRBV28
ASSYSTYQETQY 12 TRBJ2-5 TRBV6-5
ASRRGPAYEQY 11 TRBJ2-7 TRBV2
ASSRTPSSYEQY 12 TRBJ2-7 TRBV7-9
ATSREATNYGYT 12 TRBJ1-2 TRBV15
ASSAQRGTGNGYT 13 TRBJ1-2 TRBV7-9
ASSFMGGSLRKGEQY 15 TRBJ2-7 TRBV12-3/TRBV12-4
ASSDLAGAHYNEQF 14 TRBJ2-1 TRBV9
SVEVPREGRRAF 12 TRBJ1-1 TRBV29-1
ASSPRTSGGVNEQF 14 TRBJ2-1 TRBV11-3
SALRAWAAGELF 12 TRBJ2-2 TRBV20-1
ASRWDGGGTGELF 13 TRBJ2-2 TRBV4-1
ASSLGGEAF 9 TRBJ1-1 TRBV12-3/TRBV12-4
ASTWGDSNYGYT 12 TRBJ1-2 TRBV7-9
ASSQGAQGAYEQY 13 TRBJ2-7 TRBV4-2
ASSGQDRAQY 10 TRBJ2-3 TRBV7-9
SAGGGGWTDTQY 12 TRBJ2-3 TRBV20-1
ASRSARSSYNEQF 13 TRBJ2-1 TRBV6-2/TRBV6-3
ASSPGTTLWVYEQY 14 TRBJ2-7 TRBV11-2
ASSRGGERDTDTQY 14 TRBJ2-3 TRBV4-1
ASSLWGAFSEAF 12 TRBJ1-1 TRBV5-1
SVGGKLAGSYNEQF 14 TRBJ2-1 TRBV29-1
ASSQEGRLGKNIQY 14 TRBJ2-4 TRBV4-2
ASSVRAGAYTDTQY 14 TRBJ2-3 TRBV9